This TCR beta chain was identified during a study of identical twins. Through template switching, a universal primer site was introduced, and the cDNA contained unique molecular identifiers. In TCRdb, the 5' RACE reads were re-called with MiXCR into one record per CDR3 protein. The sample has about 220,000 distinct CDR3 sequences, 6.5% to 9% seen once. Trimming left V 0 bases short and J 2 bases short, with 6 bases between. The CDR3 is 13 residues long. Looked up from germline, CDR1 is SGDLS and CDR2 is YYNGEE. Another study also made use of these data, one on yellow fever vaccine responses in identical twins.

V gene TRBV9 combines with J gene TRBJ2-7; D unresolved. Sequencing used CD8+ T cells sorted from blood. The receptor was isolated from a woman under 30 in good health. This CDR3 reads CASSVAPTYEQYF. The CDR3 bases are TGTGCCAGCAGCGTAGCTCCCACCTACGAGCAGTACTTC.